This T cell receptor (beta chain) emerged from a study of shared clonotypes between healthy human individuals. Study background: For every donor, three CD4 naive, three CD4 memory, two CD8 naive and one CD8 memory plates were used.

To note about this clone: Its cognate antigen is unknown.

Here immunoSEQ multiplex PCR was the method, and the copy in TCRdb shows in-frame clones only, minus some. This sample has millions of clones, with around 95% found just once. Germline CDR1 is SQVTM and CDR2 is ANQGSEA. The CDR3 runs 14 residues. Trimming cost V 2 bases and J 5 bases, with 13 bases left between them. Broader study findings: Richness estimates generally favored naive over memory subsets.

The sequence derives from a man aged 18-30 years in good health. Sample: naive CD4+ T cells sorted from blood. Subset described: CD45RA+ positively selected. The chain employs TRBV29-1 and TRBJ1-3; D gene ambiguous. The CDR3 is CSVEPDGRRNTIYF. CDR3 DNA: TGCAGCGTTGAACCCGATGGAAGGAGAAACACCATATATTTT. The full variable domain, rest sourced from reference TRBV29-1 and TRBJ1-3, is SAVISQKPSRDICQRGTSLTIQCQVDSQVTMMFWYRQQPGQSLTLIATANQGSEATYESGFVIDKFPISRPNLTFSTLTVSNMSPEDSSIYLCSVEPDGRRNTIYFGEGSWLTVV.